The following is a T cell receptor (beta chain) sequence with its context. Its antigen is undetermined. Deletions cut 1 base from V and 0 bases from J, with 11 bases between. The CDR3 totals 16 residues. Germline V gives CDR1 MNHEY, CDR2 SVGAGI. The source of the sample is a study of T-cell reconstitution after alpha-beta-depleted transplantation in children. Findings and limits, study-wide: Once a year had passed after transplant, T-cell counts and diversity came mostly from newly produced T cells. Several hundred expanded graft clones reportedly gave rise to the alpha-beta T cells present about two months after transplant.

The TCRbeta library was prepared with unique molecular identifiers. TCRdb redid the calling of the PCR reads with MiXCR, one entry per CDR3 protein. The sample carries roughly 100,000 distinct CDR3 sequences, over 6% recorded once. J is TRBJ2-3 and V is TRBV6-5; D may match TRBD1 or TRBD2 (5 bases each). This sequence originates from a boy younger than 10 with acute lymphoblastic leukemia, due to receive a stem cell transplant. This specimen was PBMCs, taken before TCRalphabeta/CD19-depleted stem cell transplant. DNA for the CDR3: TGTGCCAGCAGTTACTGGACGGGGCGCAGCACAGATACGCAGTATTTT. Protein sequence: CASSYWTGRSTDTQYF.